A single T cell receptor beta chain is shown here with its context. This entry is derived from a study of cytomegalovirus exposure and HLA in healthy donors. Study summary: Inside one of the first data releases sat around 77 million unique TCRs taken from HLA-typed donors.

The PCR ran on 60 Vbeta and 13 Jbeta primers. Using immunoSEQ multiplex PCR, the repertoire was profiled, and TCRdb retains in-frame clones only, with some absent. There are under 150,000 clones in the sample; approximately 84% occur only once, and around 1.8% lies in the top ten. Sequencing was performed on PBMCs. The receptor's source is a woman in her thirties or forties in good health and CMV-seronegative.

The CDR3 region has the DNA TGCGCCAGCAGCTTAGACAGGGGTTCCAACACTGAAGCTTTCTTT. Residues: CASSLDRGSNTEAFF. This sequence joins TRBV5-1 and TRBJ1-1; TRBD1 matches at 8 bases. Unmatched junction bases numbered 5, after V lost 2 bases and J lost 2 bases. CDR3 size: 15 residues. From germline, CDR1 is SGHRS and CDR2 YFSETQ.